This section outlines one T cell receptor (beta chain) sequence together with its context. Its antigen remains unidentified. These data come from a study of yellow fever vaccine responses in identical twins. Findings and limits, study-wide: Reportedly, twins' vaccine T cell responses looked partly convergent and partly personalized.

This CDR3 comprises 14 residues. Germline values: CDR1 WNHNN, CDR2 SYGVQD (reference sequence). V was shortened by 4 bases and J by 1 base, with 8 bases between the two germline ends. TCRdb re-analysed the RT-PCR reads in MiXCR, keeping a single row per CDR3 protein. The repertoire consists of some 5,000 distinct CDR3 sequences, with roughly 86% occurring once and the leading ten covering 1.5% to 2%. The source of this sequence is a woman aged 18-29 years who received the yellow fever vaccine. The genes are TRBV10-1 and TRBJ2-1; D unclear. The source material was T cells from blood (PBMCs), unsorted or a sorted subset (not recorded which), sampled before or after yellow fever vaccination (not recorded which). CDR3 bases: TGCGCCAGCAGTGGGGGTCGATCCTACAATGAGCAGTTCTTC. Translating gives CASSGGRSYNEQFF.